The text below deals with one T cell receptor (beta chain). Its specificity is unknown. This sample was taken from a study of long-term antiretroviral therapy in people with HIV. General observations from the study: Once patients were on ART, diversity went higher but still fell short of transplant donor controls.

Survey-level immunoSEQ v3.0 assays were run. Method: immunoSEQ multiplex PCR; TCRdb's copy keeps in-frame clones and lacks some. The table includes about 36,000 clones, approximately 80% detected once. This sample comprised unsorted PBMCs, obtained 0.6 years after starting antiretroviral therapy. The origin of this receptor is a man between 18 and 35 years old with HIV.

The CDR3 here is CASSLLPGLAKPNEQFF. CDR3 sequence (DNA): TGTGCCAGCAGCTTATTGCCGGGGCTAGCCAAGCCCAATGAGCAGTTCTTC. The chain is built from TRBV11-2 and TRBJ2-1; D might be TRBD1 or TRBD2, each matching 5 bases. CDR3 length: 17 residues. Trimming left V 2 bases short and J 6 bases short, with 20 bases between. Germline V lookup: CDR1 SGHAT, CDR2 FQNNGV.